A single sample gave rise to the 2 T cell receptor beta chains below, sequenced in a study of somatic mutations in cytotoxic T cells in rheumatoid arthritis. TCRdb's copy holds only in-frame clones and misses some; the assay was immunoSEQ multiplex PCR. The data contain 15,000 to 20,000 clones, approximately 80% of them singletons. The sample taken for sequencing was CD8+ T cells sorted from blood. All receptors derive from an adult with rheumatoid arthritis.

The chain uses TRBV5-4 and TRBJ2-5, with TRBD1 matching 10 bases. CDR3 length: 16 amino acids. After removal of 4 bases from V and 0 bases from J, the junction contained 6 bases not matched to a gene. Per germline, CDR1 SGHNT and CDR2 YYREEE (reference sequence). The CDR3 bases are TGTGCCAGCAGCGCGGCGGGACAGGGGTACCAAGAGACCCAGTACTTC. Protein sequence: CASSAAGQGYQETQYF.

This rearrangement joins TRBV28 to TRBJ1-1; 10 nucleotides match TRBD1. CDR3 size: 15 residues. Germline V gene sequence: CDR1 MDHEN, CDR2 SYDVKM. V lost 5 bases and J lost 6; bases outside the gene matches: 9. The CDR3: CASSLIPGQGAEAFF. The CDR3 bases are TGTGCCAGCAGTCTAATCCCTGGACAGGGGGCTGAAGCTTTCTTT.